What follows are 17 T cell receptor beta chains derived from one specimen sequenced in a study of T cell responses to AZD1222 COVID-19 vaccine. The protocol was immunoSEQ multiplex PCR, while the TCRdb copy is restricted to in-frame clones and leaves out a portion. Of 95,000 to 110,000 clones in the sample, around nine tenths were seen once. This sample comprised peripheral blood, obtained on day 0 of AZD1222 vaccination. These receptors were collected from an adult in good health.

The rearrangement uses TRBV10-3 and TRBJ1-2; 9 bases agree with TRBD1. Germline CDR1 is ENHRY and CDR2 is SYGVKD. The CDR3 has 16 residues. J lost 2 bases, V lost 0 bases, and 4 bases had no gene match. The CDR3 coding sequence is TGTGCCATCAGTGAGTCAGGGACAGGGCTAAACTATGGCTACACCTTC. The encoded protein is CAISESGTGLNYGYTF.

The CDR3 DNA is TGTGCCAGTAGTAAAACAGATTATAGCAATCAGCCCCAGCATTTT. Protein sequence: CASSKTDYSNQPQHF. The chain carries TRBV19 and TRBJ1-5; D not resolved. Per germline, CDR1 LNHDA and CDR2 SQIVND (reference sequence). Trimming cost V 4 bases and J 0 bases, with 10 bases left between them. The CDR3 has 15 residues.

CDR3 DNA sequence: TGTGCCAGCAGCTTAAGAACAGCGGTGTATAGCAATCAGCCCCAGCATTTT. Translated: CASSLRTAVYSNQPQHF. V and J are TRBV7-2 and TRBJ1-5; D gene uncertain. Trimming left V 2 bases short and J 0 bases short, with 14 bases between. The CDR3 runs 17 residues. Germline assignment: CDR1 SGHTA and CDR2 FQGNSA. The full variable domain, with the rest looked up from reference TRBV7-2 and TRBJ1-5, is GAGVSQSPSNKVTEKGKDVELRCDPISGHTALYWYRQSLGQGLEFLIYFQGNSAPDKSGLPSDRFSAERTGGSVSTLTIQRTQQEDSAVYLCASSLRTAVYSNQPQHFGDGTRLSIL.

In this sample, this clone turned up once. The chain employs TRBV5-6 and TRBJ1-2; the D gene is possibly TRBD1 (6 bases). Per the germline V gene, CDR1 is SGHDT and CDR2 is YYEEEE. V shed 5 bases and J shed 8 bases, with 13 bases lying between them. The CDR3 covers 12 residues. The CDR3 loop reads CASRQGSAGYTF. As DNA, the CDR3 is TGTGCCAGCAGACAGGGCTCAGCCGGCTACACCTTC.

The V gene is TRBV10-3, the J gene TRBJ1-2, with 9 bases fitting TRBD1. The CDR3 covers 13 residues. Trimming cost V 4 bases and J 8 bases; bases outside gene matches: 5. The germline V gene has CDR1 ENHRY and CDR2 SYGVKD. This CDR3 is CAISAQGALGYTF. The CDR3 bases are TGTGCCATCAGTGCACAGGGGGCTTTAGGCTACACCTTC.

This clone is a singleton in its sample. The J gene is TRBJ1-1, the V gene TRBV19; D unclear. CDR3 length equals 15 residues. V gave up 3 bases and J gave up 5 bases, with 16 bases separating them. CDR1 LNHDA and CDR2 SQIVND come from the germline V gene (reference sequence). The CDR3 coding sequence is TGTGCCAGTAGTATTTTTGGGAGGGTCGGGACTGAAGCTTTCTTT. Its translation: CASSIFGRVGTEAFF.

This chain links TRBV4-3 with TRBJ1-5; 7 bases agree with TRBD1. CDR1 is LGHNA, CDR2 YSLEER, per germline. The CDR3 sequence is 15 residues long. Trimming removed 1 base from V and 3 bases from J; junction bases left unmatched: 3. The CDR3 spells CASSQVTGNNQPQHF. DNA for the CDR3: TGCGCCAGCAGCCAAGTGACAGGGAACAATCAGCCCCAGCATTTT.

This chain connects TRBV11-3 to TRBJ2-7; possibly TRBD1 for D (5 bases). The germline CDR1 and CDR2 sequences are SGHNT and YENEEA. V was clipped by 5 bases and J by 5 bases, with 16 bases between them. CDR3 length: 14 residues. The CDR3 here is CASSHQGFPHEQYF. CDR3 DNA: TGTGCCAGCAGCCACCAGGGATTCCCCCACGAGCAGTACTTC.

The genes are TRBV4-1 and TRBJ2-7; 7 nucleotides align to TRBD1. CDR1 and CDR2 (germline): MGHRA, YSYEKL. The CDR3 loop spans 17 amino acids. V lost 2 bases to trimming and J lost 2 bases; unmatched junction nucleotides: 12. The CDR3 DNA is TGCGCCAGCAGCCAAACCATGAACAGGGGTTCGGCCTACGAGCAGTACTTC. This codes for CASSQTMNRGSAYEQYF.

The chain uses TRBV6-5 and TRBJ1-2, with a possible D match to TRBD1 (6 bases). Germline V CDR1 and CDR2: MNHEY, SVGAGI. The V end was cut by 11 bases, the J end by 1 base, with 17 bases between. The CDR3 has 14 amino acids. CDR3 region: CACGAGVSNYGYTF. The CDR3 bases are TGTGCCTGCGGGGCAGGGGTTAGTAACTATGGCTACACCTTC.

The rearrangement joins TRBV27 to TRBJ2-3; 10 bases agree with TRBD1. The germline V gene has CDR1 MNHEY and CDR2 SMNVEV (reference sequence). There are 16 residues in the CDR3. V was pared by 5 bases and J by 0 bases, with 5 bases of the junction left unmatched. The CDR3 spells CASSLDRGPSTDTQYF. The CDR3 DNA sequence: TGTGCCAGCAGTCTTGACAGGGGGCCCAGCACAGATACGCAGTATTTT.

This clone was detected only once. V usage is TRBV30 and J usage is TRBJ2-1, with 10 nucleotides matching TRBD2. The CDR3 loop spans 17 amino acids. Per germline, CDR1 GTSNPN and CDR2 SVGIG (reference sequence). V gave up 4 bases and J gave up 0 bases; unmatched junction bases: 9. CDR3 loop: CAWTGIAGGSSYNEQFF. In DNA, the CDR3 is TGTGCCTGGACGGGGATAGCGGGAGGTTCCTCCTACAATGAGCAGTTCTTC.

With respect to this clone: The same CDR3 arises from other DNA sequences in this sample as well. The chain combines TRBV27 with TRBJ1-1; maybe TRBD1 (5 bases). Germline V gene sequence: CDR1 MNHEY, CDR2 SMNVEV (reference sequence). Trimming removed 0 bases at V and 0 bases at J, with 8 bases between. This CDR3 has 15 amino acids. The CDR3 spells CASSLSGTVNTEAFF. In nucleotides, the CDR3 is TGTGCCAGCAGTTTATCGGGGACCGTGAACACTGAAGCTTTCTTT.

This chain links TRBV12-3 or TRBV12-4 with TRBJ2-1, with D perhaps assigned TRBD1 or TRBD2 (5 bases each). The CDR3 totals 12 residues. V was trimmed by 5 bases and J by 10 bases, leaving 12 bases between them. The CDR3 DNA reads TGTGCCAGCAGTCTAGGGTGGGACGAGCAGTTCTTC. This sequence encodes CASSLGWDEQFF.

This chain links TRBV11-2 with TRBJ1-4, with 8 bases identical to TRBD1. The CDR3 consists of 14 residues. Germline V gene data show CDR1 as SGHAT and CDR2 as FQNNGV. The V segment lost 2 bases and the J segment 5 bases; nucleotides outside the gene matches: 1. CDR3 DNA: TGTGCCAGCAGCTTAACAGGGGGGAATGAAAAACTGTTTTTT. Its translation: CASSLTGGNEKLFF.

The chain has TRBV7-3 and TRBJ2-1; weak D call: TRBD1 (5 bases). Germline V gives CDR1 SGHTA, CDR2 FQGTGA. The CDR3 totals 14 residues. Deletions cut 2 bases from V and 16 bases from J, with 21 bases between. This CDR3 reads CASSLGAGAPIYFF. The CDR3 nucleotides are TGTGCCAGCAGCTTAGGAGCTGGGGCCCCAATCTATTTCTTC. The whole variable domain, remainder taken from reference TRBV7-3 and TRBJ2-1, is GAGVSQTPSNKVTEKGKYVELRCDPISGHTALYWYRQSLGQGPEFLIYFQGTGAADDSGLPNDRFFAVRPEGSVSTLKIQRTERGDSAVYLCASSLGAGAPIYFFGPGTRLTVL.

This chain joins TRBV7-8 and TRBJ1-5; TRBD1 agrees at 7 bases. The CDR3 loop spans 15 amino acids. CDR1 is SGHVS, CDR2 FQNEAQ, per germline. Trimming cost V 5 bases and J 3 bases; bases outside gene matches: 7. CDR3 sequence: CASSRGTALNQPQHF. In DNA, the CDR3 is TGTGCCAGCAGCCGGGGGACAGCTCTCAATCAGCCCCAGCATTTT. Using reference TRBV7-8 and TRBJ1-5 for the parts outside the CDR3, the full variable domain is GAGVSQSPRYKVAKRGQDVALRCDPISGHVSLFWYQQALGQGPEFLTYFQNEAQLDKSGLPSDRFFAERPEGSVSTLKIQRTQQEDSAVYLCASSRGTALNQPQHFGDGTRLSIL.